These 18 T cell receptor beta chains came from one sample sequenced in a study of post-analysis software for immune sequencing data (dated by TCRdb to the mid-2010s). The time point tag for this specimen amounts to: second blood draw from one MS patient after hematopoietic stem cell transplantation. Library generation was performed with PCR. The sequencer was an Illumina HiSeq 2500. To reduce PCR and sequencing biases, unique molecular identifiers were incorporated into the TCR beta cDNA libraries. Using fastp at Q25 and MiXCR, TCRdb reprocessed the public reads and kept productive beta chains. Under each unique CDR3 protein, matching rows form one entry showing the most common genes and DNA. The sample yields 150,000 to 200,000 distinct CDR3 sequences; roughly 34% were counted once. Clones ranked in the top ten supply under 30% of the sample. This material consisted of blood, taken after autologous hematopoietic stem cell transplantation. Receptor source: a girl aged 10 to 17 with multiple sclerosis. Donor details come from another sample of the same person, matched by shared clones.

The chain couples TRBV5-1 to TRBJ1-5, with D perhaps TRBD1 (6 bases). CDR3 length: 14 amino acids. CDR1 SGHRS and CDR2 YFSETQ come from the germline V gene. Trimming removed 4 bases at V and 2 bases at J, with 10 bases between. The CDR3 coding sequence is TGCGCCAGCAGCCCAGGGGCAGGCAATCAGCCCCAGCATTTT. Amino acid sequence: CASSPGAGNQPQHF.

This clonotype has only a few counts. The chain recombines TRBV5-1 with TRBJ2-1, with TRBD2 matching over 11 bases. The ends lost 1 base at V and 8 bases at J; junction bases unmatched: 5. The CDR3 length is 15 residues. CDR1 SGHRS and CDR2 YFSETQ come from the germline V gene. CDR3 coding DNA: TGCGCCAGCAGCTTGACTAGCGGGAGTGGGGATGAGCAGTTCTTC. It encodes CASSLTSGSGDEQFF.

The chain employs TRBV7-2 and TRBJ2-3; 9 nucleotides line up with TRBD2. The CDR3 length is 18 residues. J gave up 0 bases and V 1 base, and 8 bases lay outside the gene matches. Per germline, CDR1 SGHTA and CDR2 FQGNSA. CDR3 nucleotide sequence: TGTGCCAGCAGCTTAGTTCTAGCGGGGATTCCTAGCACAGATACGCAGTATTTT. It encodes CASSLVLAGIPSTDTQYF.

The rearrangement joins TRBV13 to TRBJ2-5; 15 positions agree with TRBD2. V dropped 4 bases and J dropped 1; count of bases not matched to a gene: 10. The CDR3 is 19 residues long. Germline-derived CDR1 and CDR2 are PRHDT and FYEKMQ (reference sequence). Written as DNA, the CDR3 is TGTGCCAGCAGCTCATTTACCGGACTAGCGGGAGGGCTCCAAGAGACCCAGTACTTC. Amino acids: CASSSFTGLAGGLQETQYF.

This chain joins TRBV11-2 and TRBJ2-2; D assignment may be TRBD1 or TRBD2 (5 bases each). Deletions cut 3 bases from V and 4 bases from J, with 6 bases between. Looked up from germline, CDR1 is SGHAT and CDR2 is FQNNGV. CDR3 size: 13 residues. The CDR3 spells CASSFGATGELFF. DNA of the CDR3: TGTGCCAGCAGCTTCGGGGCCACCGGGGAGCTGTTTTTT.

This clonotype was recorded a few times. The gene calls are TRBV5-1 and TRBJ2-5; D unclear. Germline V CDR1 and CDR2: SGHRS, YFSETQ. V lost 3 bases and J 5 bases, leaving 11 bases between the germline ends. This CDR3 region has 13 residues. CDR3 DNA: TGCGCCAGCAGCTCGTGGATTGGGGAGACCCAGTACTTC. As protein: CASSSWIGETQYF.

The V call is TRBV10-3, the J call TRBJ1-5; D might be TRBD1 (5 bases). Germline assignment: CDR1 ENHRY and CDR2 SYGVKD. This CDR3 comprises 13 residues. The V end lost 6 bases, the J end lost 9 bases, and 15 bases lay between the germline ends. The CDR3 reads CAISAQGDRPQHF. CDR3 nucleotides: TGTGCCATCAGCGCGCAGGGTGATCGGCCCCAGCATTTT.

The J gene is TRBJ2-2, the V gene TRBV7-2; TRBD2 aligns across 9 bases. The ends lost 5 bases at V and 5 bases at J; junction bases unmatched: 6. This CDR3 has 15 amino acids. Germline-derived CDR1 and CDR2 are SGHTA and FQGNSA. The CDR3 nucleotides are TGTGCCAGCAGCCATAGCGGGAGCTGGACCGGGGAGCTGTTTTTT. Protein sequence: CASSHSGSWTGELFF.

The J gene is TRBJ1-1, the V gene TRBV20-1; 7 bases agree with TRBD1. Germline V gene sequence: CDR1 DFQATT, CDR2 SNEGSKA (reference sequence). Trimming at V came to 3 bases and at J to 6 bases, leaving 10 bases not matched to a gene. This CDR3 contains 14 residues. The CDR3, as DNA: TGCAGTGCTAGGGGAGGGGGCGCGGGATCTGAAGCTTTCTTT. Translated, it gives CSARGGGAGSEAFF.

This clonotype turned up a few times. V and J are TRBV20-1 and TRBJ1-5; D unclear. V gave up 5 bases and J gave up 1 base, with 9 bases separating them. Germline V gives CDR1 DFQATT, CDR2 SNEGSKA (reference sequence). This CDR3 has 13 residues. CDR3 DNA: TGCAGTGCTTCGGGAGAGAGCAATCAGCCCCAGCATTTT. Translating it yields CSASGESNQPQHF.

The rearrangement uses TRBV19 and TRBJ1-2; D remains ambiguous. Germline V gene data show CDR1 as LNHDA and CDR2 as SQIVND (reference sequence). The CDR3 totals 13 residues. Trimming cost V 7 bases and J 2 bases, with 11 bases left between them. CDR3 sequence: CASTHTDNYGYTF. Here the CDR3 DNA reads TGTGCCAGTACCCATACAGACAACTATGGCTACACCTTC.

In its sample, this clonotype was seen many times. The CDR3 DNA sequence: TGTGCCAGCAGGCCGGGACTAGCGGGAGTCTACGAGCAGTACTTC. Protein sequence: CASRPGLAGVYEQYF. The chain joins TRBV6-5 to TRBJ2-7, with 14 nucleotides matching TRBD2. Germline V gives CDR1 MNHEY, CDR2 SVGAGI. With V trimmed by 6 bases and J by 3 bases, 4 bases remained unmatched. CDR3 length: 15 residues.

The chain combines TRBV12-3 or TRBV12-4 with TRBJ2-5; the D gene is possibly TRBD1 (6 bases). The J call may be faulty, since TRBJ2-7 better matches the DNA end. This CDR3 has 12 residues. DNA of the CDR3: TGTGCCAGCAGTTTTGGGGGCCACGAGCAGTACTTC. The encoded protein is CASSFGGHEQYF.

This chain uses TRBV15 with TRBJ1-5, with D possibly being TRBD1 (5 bases). The CDR3 sequence is 17 residues long. In germline, CDR1 is LNHNV, CDR2 YYDKDF (reference sequence). The V end lost 5 bases, the J end lost 0 bases, and 17 bases lay between the germline ends. This CDR3 is CATSVGGWADSNQPQHF. In DNA form, the CDR3 reads TGTGCCACCAGCGTGGGGGGGTGGGCGGATAGCAATCAGCCCCAGCATTTT.

The chain has TRBV20-1 and TRBJ2-3; TRBD2 matches at 11 bases. Germline CDR1 is DFQATT and CDR2 is SNEGSKA (reference sequence). The V and J ends lost 5 bases and 3 bases, in that order; junction bases with no gene match: 7. The CDR3 is 15 residues long. The CDR3 bases are TGCAGTGCTGGCCCACTAGCGGGAGTTACAGATACGCAGTATTTT. Protein sequence: CSAGPLAGVTDTQYF.

This clonotype has ten or more counts. The chain couples TRBV7-9 to TRBJ2-4, with D perhaps matching TRBD1 or TRBD2 (6 bases each). Germline V gives CDR1 SEHNR, CDR2 FQNEAQ (reference sequence). V lost 0 bases and J lost 10, with 19 bases in between. CDR3 length equals 16 residues. The CDR3 region is CASSLAGGVRERIQYF. In DNA, the CDR3 is TGTGCCAGCAGCTTAGCGGGGGGCGTACGTGAACGTATTCAGTACTTC.

CDR3 in DNA: TGTGCCAGCAGTGGAATGGGCGGGACCTCAGATACGCAGTATTTT. It translates to CASSGMGGTSDTQYF. V gene TRBV6-1 combines with J gene TRBJ2-3; D is perhaps TRBD2 (6 bases). This CDR3 region has 15 residues. CDR1 and CDR2 (germline): MNHNS, SASEGT. Trimming cost V 4 bases and J 4 bases, with 15 bases left between them.

This clonotype was seen at least ten times. The V and J genes are TRBV5-1 and TRBJ2-3; the match to TRBD2 covers 7 bases. The CDR3 consists of 15 residues. Germline-derived CDR1 and CDR2 are SGHRS and YFSETQ. With V trimmed by 6 bases and J by 0 bases, 7 bases remained unmatched. As DNA, the CDR3 is TGCGCCAGCACCCAGGGTAGCGGGAGCACAGATACGCAGTATTTT. It codes for CASTQGSGSTDTQYF.